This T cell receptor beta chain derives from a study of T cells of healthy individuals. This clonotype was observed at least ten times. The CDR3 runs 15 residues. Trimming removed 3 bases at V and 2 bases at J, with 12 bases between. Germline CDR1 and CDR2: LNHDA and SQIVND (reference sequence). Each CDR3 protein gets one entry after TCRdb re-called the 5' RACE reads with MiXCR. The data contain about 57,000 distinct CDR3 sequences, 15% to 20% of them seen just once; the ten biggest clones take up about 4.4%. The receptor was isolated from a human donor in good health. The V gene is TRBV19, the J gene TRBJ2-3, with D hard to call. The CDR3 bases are TGTGCCAGTAGTATCTCGGCAGCCCCCACAGATACGCAGTATTTT. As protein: CASSISAAPTDTQYF.